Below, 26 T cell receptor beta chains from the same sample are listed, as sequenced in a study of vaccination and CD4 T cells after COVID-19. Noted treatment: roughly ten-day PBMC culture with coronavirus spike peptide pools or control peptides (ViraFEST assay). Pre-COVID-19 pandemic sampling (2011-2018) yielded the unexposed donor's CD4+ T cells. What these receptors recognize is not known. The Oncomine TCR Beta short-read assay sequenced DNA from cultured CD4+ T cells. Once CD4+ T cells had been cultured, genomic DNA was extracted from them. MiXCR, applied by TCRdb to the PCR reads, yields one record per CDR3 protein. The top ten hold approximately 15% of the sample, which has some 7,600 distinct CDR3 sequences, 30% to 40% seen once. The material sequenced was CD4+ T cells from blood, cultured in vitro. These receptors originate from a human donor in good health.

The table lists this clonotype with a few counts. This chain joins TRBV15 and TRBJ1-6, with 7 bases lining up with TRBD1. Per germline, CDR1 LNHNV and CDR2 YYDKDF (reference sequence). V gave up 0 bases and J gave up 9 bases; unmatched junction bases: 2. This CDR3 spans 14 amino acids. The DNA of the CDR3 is TGTGCCACCAGCAGAGAAAGGGGGCTTTCACCCCTCCACTTT. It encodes CATSRERGLSPLHF.

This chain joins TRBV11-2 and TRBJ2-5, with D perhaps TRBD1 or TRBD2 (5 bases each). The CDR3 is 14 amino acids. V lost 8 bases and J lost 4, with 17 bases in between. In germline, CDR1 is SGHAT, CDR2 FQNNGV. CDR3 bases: TGTGCCAGCGGGGCCGGAGGTCTTGGAGAGACCCAGTACTTC. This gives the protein CASGAGGLGETQYF.

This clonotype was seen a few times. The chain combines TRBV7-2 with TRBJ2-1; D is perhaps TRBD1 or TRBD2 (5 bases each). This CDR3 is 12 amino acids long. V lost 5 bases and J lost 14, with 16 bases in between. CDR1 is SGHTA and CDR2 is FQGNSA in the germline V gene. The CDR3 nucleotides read TGTGCCAGCAGCCCTGACAGAGGGAAAGAGTTCTTC. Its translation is CASSPDRGKEFF.

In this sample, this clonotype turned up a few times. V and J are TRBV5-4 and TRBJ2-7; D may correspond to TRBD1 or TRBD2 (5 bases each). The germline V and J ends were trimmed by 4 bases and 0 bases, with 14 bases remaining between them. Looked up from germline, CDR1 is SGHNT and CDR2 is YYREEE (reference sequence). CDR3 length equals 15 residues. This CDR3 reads CASSTAGTSSYEQYF. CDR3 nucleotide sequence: TGTGCCAGCAGCACCGCCGGGACCTCCTCCTACGAGCAGTACTTC.

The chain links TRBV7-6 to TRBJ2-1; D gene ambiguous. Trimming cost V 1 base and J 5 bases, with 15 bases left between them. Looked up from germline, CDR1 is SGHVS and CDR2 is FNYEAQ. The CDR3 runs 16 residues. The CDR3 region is CASSLEGPRAHNEQFF. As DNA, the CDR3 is TGTGCCAGCAGCTTAGAGGGTCCCCGGGCCCACAATGAGCAGTTCTTC.

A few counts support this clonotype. The CDR3 reads CSAKVIIGFYEQYF. The CDR3 nucleotides read TGCAGTGCTAAAGTGATTATAGGTTTCTACGAGCAGTACTTC. The chain has TRBV20-1 and TRBJ2-7, with unresolved D. Trimming cost V 4 bases and J 3 bases, with 16 bases left between them. CDR3 length: 14 residues. CDR1 and CDR2 (germline): DFQATT, SNEGSKA (reference sequence).

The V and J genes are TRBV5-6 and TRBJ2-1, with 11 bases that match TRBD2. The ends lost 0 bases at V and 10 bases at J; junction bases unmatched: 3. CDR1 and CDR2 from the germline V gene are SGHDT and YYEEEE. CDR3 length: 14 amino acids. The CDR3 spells CASSLGGLAGEQFF. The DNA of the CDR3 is TGTGCCAGCAGCTTGGGAGGACTAGCGGGCGAGCAGTTCTTC.

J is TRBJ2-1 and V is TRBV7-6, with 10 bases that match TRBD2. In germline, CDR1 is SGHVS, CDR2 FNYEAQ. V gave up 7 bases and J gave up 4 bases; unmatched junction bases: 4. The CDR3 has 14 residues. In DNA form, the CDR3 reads TGTGCCAGCAAGGGGACTAGCGCTTACAATGAGCAGTTCTTC. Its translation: CASKGTSAYNEQFF.

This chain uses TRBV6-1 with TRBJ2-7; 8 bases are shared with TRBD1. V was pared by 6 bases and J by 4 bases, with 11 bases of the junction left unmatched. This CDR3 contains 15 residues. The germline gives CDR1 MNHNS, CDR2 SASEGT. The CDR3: CASSPTDRGRYEQYF. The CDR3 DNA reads TGTGCCAGCAGCCCGACCGACAGGGGACGATACGAGCAGTACTTC.

DNA for the CDR3: TGCAGTGCTAGAGATCAGGAGGGAACTAACTATGGCTACACCTTC. Protein: CSARDQEGTNYGYTF. The V gene is TRBV20-1, the J gene TRBJ1-2; no reliable D call. This CDR3 has 15 amino acids. V was trimmed by 0 bases and J by 0 bases, leaving 11 bases between them. Germline CDR1 reads DFQATT; CDR2 reads SNEGSKA (reference sequence).

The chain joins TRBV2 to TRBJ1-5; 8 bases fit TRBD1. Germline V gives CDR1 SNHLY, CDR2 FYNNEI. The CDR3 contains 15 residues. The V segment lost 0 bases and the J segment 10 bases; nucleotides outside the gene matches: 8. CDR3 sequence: CASSEAGTGPPPQHF. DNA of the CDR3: TGTGCCAGCAGTGAAGCGGGGACAGGTCCTCCCCCCCAGCATTTT.

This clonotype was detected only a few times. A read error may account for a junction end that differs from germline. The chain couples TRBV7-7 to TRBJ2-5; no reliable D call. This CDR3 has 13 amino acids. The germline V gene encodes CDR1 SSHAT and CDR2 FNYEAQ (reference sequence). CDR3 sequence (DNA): TGTGCTAGCAGCCCCTGGGCCGGGGAGACCCAGTACTTC. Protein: CASSPWAGETQYF.

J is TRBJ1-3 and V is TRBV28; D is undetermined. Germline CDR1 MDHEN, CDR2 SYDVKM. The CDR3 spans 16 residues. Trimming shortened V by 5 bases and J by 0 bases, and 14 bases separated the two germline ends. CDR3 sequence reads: CASSPPQVTSGNTIYF. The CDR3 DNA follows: TGTGCCAGCAGTCCTCCCCAGGTGACCTCTGGAAACACCATATATTTT.

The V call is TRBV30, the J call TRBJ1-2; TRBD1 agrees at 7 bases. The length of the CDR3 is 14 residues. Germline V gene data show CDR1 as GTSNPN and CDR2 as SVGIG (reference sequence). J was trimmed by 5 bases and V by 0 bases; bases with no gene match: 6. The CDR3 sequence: CAWSVGGALYGYTF. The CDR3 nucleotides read TGTGCCTGGAGTGTAGGGGGCGCTTTATATGGCTACACCTTC.

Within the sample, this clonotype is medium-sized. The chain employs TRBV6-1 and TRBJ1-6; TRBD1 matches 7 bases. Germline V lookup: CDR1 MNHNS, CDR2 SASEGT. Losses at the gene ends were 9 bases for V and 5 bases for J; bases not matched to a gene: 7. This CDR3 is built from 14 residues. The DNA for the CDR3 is TGTGCCAGTTGGGGACAGACGCATAATTCACCCCTCCACTTT. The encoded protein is CASWGQTHNSPLHF.

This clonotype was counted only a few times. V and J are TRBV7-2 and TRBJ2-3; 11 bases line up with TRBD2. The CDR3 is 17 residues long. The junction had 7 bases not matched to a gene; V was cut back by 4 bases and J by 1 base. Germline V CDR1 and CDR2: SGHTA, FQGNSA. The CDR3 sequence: CASSSSGRTSRTDTQYF. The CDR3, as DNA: TGTGCCAGCAGCTCTAGCGGGAGGACCTCTCGCACAGATACGCAGTATTTT.

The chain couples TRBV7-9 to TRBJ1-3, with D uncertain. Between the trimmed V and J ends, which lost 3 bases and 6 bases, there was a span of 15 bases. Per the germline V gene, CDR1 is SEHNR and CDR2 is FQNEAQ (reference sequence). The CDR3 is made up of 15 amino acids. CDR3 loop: CASSLATRVINTIYF. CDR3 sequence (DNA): TGTGCCAGCAGCTTGGCCACACGGGTGATAAACACCATATATTTT.

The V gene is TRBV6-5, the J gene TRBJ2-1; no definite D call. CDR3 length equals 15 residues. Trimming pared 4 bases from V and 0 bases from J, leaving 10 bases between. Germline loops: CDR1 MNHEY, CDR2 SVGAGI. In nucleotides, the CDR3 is TGTGCCAGCAGTTTGACACAAAGCTCCTACAATGAGCAGTTCTTC. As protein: CASSLTQSSYNEQFF.

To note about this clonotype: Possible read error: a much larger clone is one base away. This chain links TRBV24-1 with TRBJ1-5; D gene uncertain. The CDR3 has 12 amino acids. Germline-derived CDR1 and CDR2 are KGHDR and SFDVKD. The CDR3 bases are TGTGTCACCAGTGATCAAGTGGGGCCCCAGCATTTT. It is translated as CVTSDQVGPQHF.

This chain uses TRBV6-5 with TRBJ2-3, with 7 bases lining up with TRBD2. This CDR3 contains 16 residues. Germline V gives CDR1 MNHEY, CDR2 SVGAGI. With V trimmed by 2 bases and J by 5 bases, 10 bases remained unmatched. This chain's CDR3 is CASSYRLAMGGDTQYF. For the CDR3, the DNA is TGTGCCAGCAGTTACCGACTAGCCATGGGAGGAGATACGCAGTATTTT.

CDR3 sequence: CASSPWPKRVTDTQYF. For the CDR3, the DNA is TGTGCCAGCTCACCATGGCCCAAGCGGGTCACAGATACGCAGTATTTT. The rearrangement uses TRBV18 and TRBJ2-3, with D maybe TRBD2 (6 bases). This CDR3 contains 16 residues. The V gene's germline CDR1 is KGHSH and CDR2 LQKENI. Trimming shortened V by 2 bases and J by 2 bases, and 14 bases separated the two germline ends.

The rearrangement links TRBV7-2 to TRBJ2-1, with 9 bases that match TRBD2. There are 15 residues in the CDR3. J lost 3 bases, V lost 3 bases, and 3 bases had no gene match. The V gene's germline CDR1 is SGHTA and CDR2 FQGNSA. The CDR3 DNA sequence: TGTGCCAGCAGCTTCGGACTAGCGTACTACAATGAGCAGTTCTTC. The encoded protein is CASSFGLAYYNEQFF.

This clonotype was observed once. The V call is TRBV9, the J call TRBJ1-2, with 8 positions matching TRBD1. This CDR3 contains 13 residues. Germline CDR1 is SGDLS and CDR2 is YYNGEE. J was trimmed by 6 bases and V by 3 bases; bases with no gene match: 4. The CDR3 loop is CASSEQGEDGYTF. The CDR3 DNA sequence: TGTGCCAGCAGCGAACAGGGGGAGGATGGCTACACCTTC.

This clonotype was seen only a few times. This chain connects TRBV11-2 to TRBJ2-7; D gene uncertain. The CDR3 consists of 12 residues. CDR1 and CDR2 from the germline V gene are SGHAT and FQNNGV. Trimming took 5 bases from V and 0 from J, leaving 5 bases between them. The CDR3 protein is CASSPASYEQYF. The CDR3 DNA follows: TGTGCCAGCAGCCCGGCCTCCTACGAGCAGTACTTC.

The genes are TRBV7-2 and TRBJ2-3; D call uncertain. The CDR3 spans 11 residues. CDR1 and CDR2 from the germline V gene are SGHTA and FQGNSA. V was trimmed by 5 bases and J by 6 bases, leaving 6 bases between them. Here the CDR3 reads CTSSPRDTQYF. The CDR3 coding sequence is TGTACCAGCAGCCCAAGGGATACGCAGTATTTT.

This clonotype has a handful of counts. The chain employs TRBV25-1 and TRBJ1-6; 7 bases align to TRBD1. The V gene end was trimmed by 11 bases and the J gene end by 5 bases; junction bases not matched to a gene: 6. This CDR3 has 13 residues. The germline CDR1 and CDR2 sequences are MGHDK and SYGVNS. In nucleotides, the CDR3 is TGTGCCTGTAAGACAGGGCATAATTCACCCCTCCACTTT. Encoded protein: CACKTGHNSPLHF.